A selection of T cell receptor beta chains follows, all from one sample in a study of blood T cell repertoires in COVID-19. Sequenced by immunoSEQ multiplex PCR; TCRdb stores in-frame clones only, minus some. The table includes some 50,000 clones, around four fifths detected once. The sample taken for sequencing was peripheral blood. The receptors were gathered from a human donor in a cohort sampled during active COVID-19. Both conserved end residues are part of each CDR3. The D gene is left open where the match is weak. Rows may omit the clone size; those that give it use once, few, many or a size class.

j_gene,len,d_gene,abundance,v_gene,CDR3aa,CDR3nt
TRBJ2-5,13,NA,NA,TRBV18,CASSQAVGETQYF,TGTGCCAGCTCACAGGCGGTAGGAGAGACCCAGTACTTC
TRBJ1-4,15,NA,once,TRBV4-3,CASSQQTGNNEKLFF,TGCGCCAGCAGCCAACAGACAGGAAATAATGAAAAACTGTTTTTT
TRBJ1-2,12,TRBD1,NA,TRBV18,CASSKGQDGYTF,TGTGCCAGCTCAAAGGGACAGGATGGCTACACCTTC
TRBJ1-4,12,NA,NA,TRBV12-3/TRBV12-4,CASRDFNEKLFF,TGTGCCAGCAGAGACTTTAATGAAAAACTGTTTTTT
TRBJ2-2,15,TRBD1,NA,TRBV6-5,CASQTGTGVTGELFF,TGTGCCAGCCAAACCGGGACAGGGGTAACCGGGGAGCTGTTTTTT
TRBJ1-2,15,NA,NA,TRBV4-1,CASSQDYTGYNGYTF,TGCGCCAGCAGCCAAGATTACACAGGGTACAATGGCTACACCTTC
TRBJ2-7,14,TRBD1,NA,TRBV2,CASRPTGDSYEQYF,TGTGCCAGCAGACCGACAGGGGACTCCTACGAGCAGTACTTC
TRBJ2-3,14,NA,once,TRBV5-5,CASSKTGSTDTQYF,TGTGCCAGCAGTAAAACAGGGAGCACAGATACGCAGTATTTT
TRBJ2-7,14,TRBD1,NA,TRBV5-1,CASSLAGQGYEQYF,TGCGCCAGCAGCTTGGCGGGACAGGGTTACGAGCAGTACTTC
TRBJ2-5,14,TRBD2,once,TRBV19,CASGTRGYQETQYF,TGTGCCAGCGGGACTAGGGGGTACCAAGAGACCCAGTACTTC
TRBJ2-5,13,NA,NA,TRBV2,CASEVVGVETQYF,TGTGCCAGCGAGGTGGTAGGGGTCGAGACCCAGTACTTC
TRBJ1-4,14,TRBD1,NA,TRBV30,CACSTGTENEKLFF,TGTGCCTGTTCGACCGGGACAGAAAATGAAAAACTGTTTTTT
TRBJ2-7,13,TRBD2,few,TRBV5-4,CASSGGGSYEQYF,TGTGCCAGCAGCGGGGGGGGATCCTACGAGCAGTACTTC
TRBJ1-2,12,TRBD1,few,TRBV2,CASTQGAGGYTF,TGTGCCAGCACACAGGGGGCTGGTGGCTACACCTTC